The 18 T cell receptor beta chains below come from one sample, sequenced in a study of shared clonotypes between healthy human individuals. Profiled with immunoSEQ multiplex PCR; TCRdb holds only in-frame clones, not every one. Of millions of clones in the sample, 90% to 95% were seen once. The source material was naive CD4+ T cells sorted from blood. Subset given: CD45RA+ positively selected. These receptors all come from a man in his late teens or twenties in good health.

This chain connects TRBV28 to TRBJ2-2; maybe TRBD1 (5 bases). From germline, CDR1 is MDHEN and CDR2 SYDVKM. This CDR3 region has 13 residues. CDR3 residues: CAVTTRGSGELFF. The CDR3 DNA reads TGTGCGGTAACAACAAGGGGTTCCGGGGAGCTGTTTTTT.

CDR3 residues: CAISEHGSGNTIYF. DNA for the CDR3: TGTGCCATCAGTGAGCATGGTTCTGGAAACACCATATATTTT. The rearrangement uses TRBV10-3 and TRBJ1-3; D is ambiguous. The V end lost 2 bases, the J end lost 1 base, and 6 bases lay between the germline ends. Germline V gene data show CDR1 as ENHRY and CDR2 as SYGVKD. This CDR3 region has 14 residues.

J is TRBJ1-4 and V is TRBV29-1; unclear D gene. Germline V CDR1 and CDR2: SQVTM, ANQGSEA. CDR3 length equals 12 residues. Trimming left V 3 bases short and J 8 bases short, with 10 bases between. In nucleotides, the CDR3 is TGCAGCGTTGAGGAGGGAGTCGAAAAACTGTTTTTT. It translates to CSVEEGVEKLFF. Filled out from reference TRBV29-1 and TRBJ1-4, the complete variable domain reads SAVISQKPSRDICQRGTSLTIQCQVDSQVTMMFWYRQQPGQSLTLIATANQGSEATYESGFVIDKFPISRPNLTFSTLTVSNMSPEDSSIYLCSVEEGVEKLFFGSGTQLSVL.

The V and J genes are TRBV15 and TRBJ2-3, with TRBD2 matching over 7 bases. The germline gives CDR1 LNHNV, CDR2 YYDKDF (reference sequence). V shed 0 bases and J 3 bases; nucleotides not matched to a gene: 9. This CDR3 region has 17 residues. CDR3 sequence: CATSRDLGLADTDTQYF. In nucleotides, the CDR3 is TGTGCCACCAGCAGAGATCTAGGGCTAGCGGATACAGATACGCAGTATTTT.

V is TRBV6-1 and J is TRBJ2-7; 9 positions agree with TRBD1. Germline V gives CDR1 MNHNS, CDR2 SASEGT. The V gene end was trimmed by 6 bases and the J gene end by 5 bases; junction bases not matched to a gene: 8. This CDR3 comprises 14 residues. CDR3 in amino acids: CASRRTGADDEQYF. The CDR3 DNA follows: TGTGCCAGCAGGCGGACAGGGGCGGACGACGAGCAGTACTTC.

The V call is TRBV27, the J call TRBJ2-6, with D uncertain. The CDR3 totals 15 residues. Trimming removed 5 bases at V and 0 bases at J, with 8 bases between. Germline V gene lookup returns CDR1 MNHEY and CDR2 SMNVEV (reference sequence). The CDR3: CASSTIRSGANVLTF. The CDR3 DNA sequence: TGTGCCAGCAGTACCATTCGCTCTGGGGCCAACGTCCTGACTTTC.

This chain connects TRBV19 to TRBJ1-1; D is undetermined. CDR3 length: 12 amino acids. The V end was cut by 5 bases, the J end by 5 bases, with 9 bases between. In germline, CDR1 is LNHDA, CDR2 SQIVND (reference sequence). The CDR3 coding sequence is TGTGCCAGTAGTCGCTCTGAAACTGAAGCTTTCTTT. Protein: CASSRSETEAFF.

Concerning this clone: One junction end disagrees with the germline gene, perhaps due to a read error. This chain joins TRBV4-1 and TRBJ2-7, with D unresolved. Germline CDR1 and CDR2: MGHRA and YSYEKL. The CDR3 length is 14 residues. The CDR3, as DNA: TGCGCCAGCAGCCAAGACGCGACATCGACGGCCGGGCAATTC. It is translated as CASSQDATSTAGQF.

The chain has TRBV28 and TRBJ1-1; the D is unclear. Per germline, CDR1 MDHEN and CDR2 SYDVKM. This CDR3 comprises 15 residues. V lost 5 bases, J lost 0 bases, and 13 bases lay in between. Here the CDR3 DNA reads TGTGCCAGCAGTATGCAAGGCCATATGAACACTGAAGCTTTCTTT. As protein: CASSMQGHMNTEAFF.

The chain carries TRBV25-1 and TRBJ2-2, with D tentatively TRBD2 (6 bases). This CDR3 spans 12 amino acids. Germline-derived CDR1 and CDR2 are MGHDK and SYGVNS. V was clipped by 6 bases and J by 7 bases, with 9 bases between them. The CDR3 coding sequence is TGTGCCAGCAGCGGGAGTGGCGGGGAGCTGTTTTTT. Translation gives CASSGSGGELFF.

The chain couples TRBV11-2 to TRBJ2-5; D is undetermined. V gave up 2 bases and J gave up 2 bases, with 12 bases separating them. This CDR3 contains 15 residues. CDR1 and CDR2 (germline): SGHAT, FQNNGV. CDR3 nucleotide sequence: TGTGCCAGCAGCTTATTTAAGCTCCCTCAAGAGACCCAGTACTTC. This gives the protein CASSLFKLPQETQYF.

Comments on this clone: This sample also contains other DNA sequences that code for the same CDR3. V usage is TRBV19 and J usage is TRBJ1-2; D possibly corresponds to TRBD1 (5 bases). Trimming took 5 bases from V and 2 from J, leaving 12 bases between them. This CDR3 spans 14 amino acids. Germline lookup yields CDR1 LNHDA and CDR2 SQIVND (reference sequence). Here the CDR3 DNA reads TGTGCCAGTAGTGCCACCGGGACGAACTATGGCTACACCTTC. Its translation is CASSATGTNYGYTF.

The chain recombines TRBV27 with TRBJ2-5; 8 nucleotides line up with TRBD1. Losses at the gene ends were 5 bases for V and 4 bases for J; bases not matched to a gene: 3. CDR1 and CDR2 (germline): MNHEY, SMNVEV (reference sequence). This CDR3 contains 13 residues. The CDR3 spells CASSRQGRETQYF. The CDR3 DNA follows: TGTGCCAGCAGTAGACAGGGGCGAGAGACCCAGTACTTC.

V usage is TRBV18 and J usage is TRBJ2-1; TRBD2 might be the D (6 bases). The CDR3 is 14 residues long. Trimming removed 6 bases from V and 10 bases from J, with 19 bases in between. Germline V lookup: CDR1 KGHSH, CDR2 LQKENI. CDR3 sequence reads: CASSPVGGVEEQFF. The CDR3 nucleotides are TGTGCCAGCTCCCCAGTGGGAGGAGTAGAGGAGCAGTTCTTC. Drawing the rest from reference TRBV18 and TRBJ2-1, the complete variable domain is NAGVMQNPRHLVRRRGQEARLRCSPMKGHSHVYWYRQLPEEGLKFMVYLQKENIIDESGMPKERFSAEFPKEGPSILRIQQVVRGDSAAYFCASSPVGGVEEQFFGPGTRLTVL.

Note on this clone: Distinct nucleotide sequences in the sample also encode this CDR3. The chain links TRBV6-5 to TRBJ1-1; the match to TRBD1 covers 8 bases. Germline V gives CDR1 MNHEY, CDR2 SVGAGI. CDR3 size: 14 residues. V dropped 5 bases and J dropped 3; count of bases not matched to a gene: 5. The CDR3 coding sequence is TGTGCCAGCAGTCGGGGACAGGCGTACACTGAAGCTTTCTTT. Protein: CASSRGQAYTEAFF.

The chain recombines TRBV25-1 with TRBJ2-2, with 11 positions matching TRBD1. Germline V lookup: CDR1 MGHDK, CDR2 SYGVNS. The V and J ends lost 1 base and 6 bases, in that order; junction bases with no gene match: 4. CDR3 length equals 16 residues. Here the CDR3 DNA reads TGTGCCAGCAGTGAATCCCGGACAGGGGGCTCCGGGGAGCTGTTTTTT. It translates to CASSESRTGGSGELFF.

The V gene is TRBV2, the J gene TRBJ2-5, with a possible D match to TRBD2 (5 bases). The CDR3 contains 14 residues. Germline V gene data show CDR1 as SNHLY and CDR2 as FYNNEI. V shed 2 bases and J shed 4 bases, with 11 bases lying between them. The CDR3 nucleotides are TGTGCCAGCAGTGAACCCAGTGGGAGAGAGACCCAGTACTTC. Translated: CASSEPSGRETQYF.

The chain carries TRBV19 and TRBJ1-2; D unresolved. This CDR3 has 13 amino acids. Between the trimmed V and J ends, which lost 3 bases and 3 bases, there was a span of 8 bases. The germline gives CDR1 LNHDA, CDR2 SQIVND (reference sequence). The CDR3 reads CASSIAADYGYTF. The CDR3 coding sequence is TGTGCCAGTAGTATTGCGGCAGACTATGGCTACACCTTC.